Given below is one TCR beta chain in context. The data were taken from a study of CD8 T cells in Susac syndrome. Random hexamers primed reverse transcription of about 0.5 to 1 ug RNA. TCRdb redid the calling of the immunoSEQ multiplex PCR reads with MiXCR, one entry per CDR3 protein. Among 150,000 to 200,000 distinct CDR3 sequences listed, roughly nine tenths were seen once. Germline CDR1 SGHRS, CDR2 YFSETQ. The length of the CDR3 is 14 residues. V shed 2 bases and J 2 bases; nucleotides not matched to a gene: 2. The gene calls are TRBV5-1 and TRBJ2-3; 7 bases agree with TRBD2. The TCR was taken from a human donor with Susac syndrome. Sequenced material: CD4+ T cells from PBMCs. The CDR3 region is CASSLAGTTDTQYF. The CDR3 coding sequence is TGCGCCAGCAGCTTAGCGGGGACCACAGATACGCAGTATTTT.